This is a list of T cell receptor beta chains from one sample in a study of control samples from healthy donors and cancer patients. Method: immunoSEQ multiplex PCR; TCRdb's copy keeps in-frame clones and lacks some. The sample shows some 82,000 clones, around 83% of them seen only once. The source material was PBMCs. The receptors derive from a man between 60 and 70 years old with head and neck cancer. The conserved cysteine and the conserved F or W are not part of the CDR3 here. The size field is filled for only some rows; it gives once, few, many or a size class.

V | size | CDR3
TRBV4-1 | few | ASSQFGLAVYEQY
TRBV5-1 | - | ASHPPGTSGRAGASEQY
TRBV11-1 | - | ASSLLDAPYEKLF
TRBV6-5 | once | ASSYSGTPNTEAF
TRBV6-5 | - | ASRAGQGRYEQY
TRBV5-6 | - | ASSLPGGYEQY
TRBV18 | - | ASSPETLASTDTQY
TRBV7-7 | - | ASSPQAVGEQF
TRBV9 | - | ASSEGQGTSYEQY
TRBV27 | - | ASSPAWGRDNQPQH
TRBV7-9 | - | ASSLGAGGNYGYT
TRBV18 | once | ASSPRRGGAF
TRBV5-1 | few | ASSLDPRTGSYEQY
TRBV19 | - | ASSINGVDEQY
TRBV29-1 | - | SVSVWGGAQY
TRBV3-1/TRBV3-2 | - | ASSLGTSISYEQY
TRBV7-9 | - | ASSNRGESEQY
TRBV29-1 | - | SVEKRGSSYEQY
TRBV3-1/TRBV3-2 | - | ASSSRTGLREQY
TRBV14 | - | ASSQETTGRGIEQY
TRBV5-4 | - | ASSLYNEQF
TRBV2 | once | ATLPGDLVKTQY
TRBV19 | - | ATSSGRADNEQF
TRBV28 | - | ASSVYALLGTSWARRYNEQF
TRBV19 | - | ASRWEARGMDEQF
TRBV5-1 | - | ASSDRGGTGSGKLF
TRBV28 | - | ASSRGRSGNQPQH
TRBV30 | once | AWSPDWREQY
TRBV12-3/TRBV12-4 | - | ASSLRMGSH
TRBV14 | - | ASSRRGLMNEQF
TRBV11-2 | few | ASSPYGTSGGAGEQF
TRBV5-1 | - | ASSLGDRVVFPETQY
TRBV3-1/TRBV3-2 | - | ASSQTGTGELF
TRBV28 | - | ASSLPGGAYGYT
TRBV28 | - | ASPSRTANQPQH
TRBV6-5 | - | ASSPLKLTYNEQF
TRBV5-5 | - | ASSPGTGETQY
TRBV28 | many | ASLGAGATGELF
TRBV12-5 | - | ASGSDSALFNEQF
TRBV6-5 | once | ASSQLGYNEQF
TRBV15 | - | ATSRELSGGFEGQF
TRBV7-9 | - | ASSLSFYEQY
TRBV7-9 | - | ASSWGPQGSKLF
TRBV7-9 | - | ASSLESRWEGYT
TRBV7-2 | - | ASSPPTPLAGGSHEQY